This T cell receptor beta chain is from a study of CD8+ T cells in alopecia areata. Looking at the study overall: Treated patients received oral tofacitinib, 5 to 10 mg twice daily. The study's findings and limits: With patients, TCR sharing proved less clear than in mice, a difference possibly related to HLA. Lesional tissue from the scalp (especially in alopecia totalis/universalis) showed higher clonality than normal scalp. In scalp samples, resident alphabeta T cells of normal skin are also sequenced.

The authors extracted RNA and reverse transcribed it into cDNA as the sequencing template. Sequencing used immunoSEQ multiplex PCR; TCRdb keeps in-frame clones, though not all of them. The sample shows around 50,000 clones, around 96% of them seen only once. This clone was seen only once. Its antigen is not identified. V gave up 2 bases and J gave up 4 bases, with 7 bases separating them. CDR1 is MNHEY and CDR2 is SMNVEV in the germline V gene (reference sequence). This CDR3 comprises 13 residues. The rearrangement links TRBV27 to TRBJ2-3; D is unclear. The TCR originated in a human donor with alopecia areata. The sample here was CD8+ T cells sorted from blood, taken at week 0. CDR3 nucleotides: TGTGCCAGCAGTTTAATAGGCCCAGATACGCAGTATTTT. The encoded protein is CASSLIGPDTQYF.